This T cell receptor beta chain was captured in a study of patients and donors after allogeneic stem cell transplantation. The CDR3 length is 14 residues. The ends were cut back, 3 bases at V and 9 bases at J, with 14 bases in the middle. The germline gives CDR1 KGHDR, CDR2 SFDVKD. One entry per CDR3 protein results from TCRdb running MiXCR on the RT-PCR reads. The data hold some 40,000 distinct CDR3 sequences, with around a third observed a single time. The chain combines TRBV24-1 with TRBJ2-4; D may be TRBD2 (5 bases). The clonotype originates from a human donor who was either an allogeneic HSCT recipient or a stem cell or donor lymphocyte infusion donor (not recorded which). It is not recorded whose cells these are; they may come from a transplant donor. Sequenced: blood, either unsorted or a sorted T cell fraction (not recorded which). The chain's CDR3 is CATSDLPPGSIQYF. The DNA of the CDR3 is TGTGCCACCAGTGATCTCCCCCCGGGGAGCATTCAGTACTTC.